The rows below give T cell receptor beta chains drawn from one sample of a study of response to subunit inactivated influenza vaccine. TCRdb reprocessed the RT-PCR reads via MiXCR and lists one record per CDR3 protein. The repertoire includes 490,000 or so distinct CDR3 sequences, about 7.6% of them detected once, and 10% to 15% sits in the top ten. Sequenced here: PBMCs from blood, sampled less than 30 months after vaccination. The receptors stem from a man aged 45 to 75 who received an inactivated influenza vaccine. CDR3s include the opening cysteine and the closing phenylalanine or tryptophan. A D gene is named only where the DNA matches it firmly. Clone size is not always given. Where it is, it says once, few, many or a class for expanded clones.

TRBJ2-4,NA,few,TRBV20-1,TGCAGTGCTAGGGCCGCGGAAGCCCTCGCCAAAAACATTCAGTACTTC,CSARAAEALAKNIQYF
TRBJ2-5,NA,NA,TRBV27,TGTGCCAGCAGTCCGTACAACCGGTGGGACCGAGTCCGAGAGACCCAGTACTTC,CASSPYNRWDRVRETQYF
TRBJ1-1,TRBD1,many,TRBV28,TGTGCCAGCAGTGAACAGGGGGTTGCTCCTGAAGCTTTCTTT,CASSEQGVAPEAFF
TRBJ2-7,NA,NA,TRBV5-1,TGCGCCAGCAGCTTGGGGGGGAATAACTACGAGCAGTACTTC,CASSLGGNNYEQYF
TRBJ2-4,NA,few,TRBV2,TGTGCCAGCGCATCAAGCGCCATTCAGTACTTC,CASASSAIQYF
TRBJ1-1,TRBD1,few,TRBV6-1,TGTGCCGGCGGCAGGGGGAAGGGGCCTGAAGCTTTCTTT,CAGGRGKGPEAFF
TRBJ2-7,NA,NA,TRBV19,TGTTCCAGTAGGCGGAACTCCTACGAGCAGTACTTC,CSSRRNSYEQYF
TRBJ2-7,TRBD1,medium-sized,TRBV29-1,TGCAGCGTTGAATCGGACAGGGGGGGTTTCTACGAGCAGTACTTC,CSVESDRGGFYEQYF
TRBJ2-1,TRBD2,many,TRBV7-9,TGTGCCAGCAGCGGCCGTGAACCGGGACTAGTTTCCCATGAGCAGTTCTTC,CASSGREPGLVSHEQFF
TRBJ1-1,TRBD1,few,TRBV7-9,TGTGCCAGCAGCCAGGACAGGAGCACTGAAGCTTTCTTT,CASSQDRSTEAFF
TRBJ2-7,TRBD1,NA,TRBV20-1,TGCAGTGCTAGGGGACAGGAGATTTCCTACGAGCAGTACTTC,CSARGQEISYEQYF
TRBJ1-4,NA,many,TRBV6-6,TGTGCCAGCAGTTACAGACTTAATGAAAAACTGTTTTTT,CASSYRLNEKLFF
TRBJ2-1,NA,many,TRBV20-1,TGCAGTGCTAGAGATCAATTCGTGGGCCCCGAGGGCGATGAGCAGTTCTTC,CSARDQFVGPEGDEQFF
TRBJ1-1,NA,few,TRBV30,TGTGCCGGGGGGGCCACTGAAGCTTTCTTT,CAGGATEAFF
TRBJ2-1,NA,few,TRBV2,TGTGCCAGCGAACGACGAGCTAATGAGCAGTTCTTC,CASERRANEQFF
TRBJ1-2,NA,NA,TRBV20-1,TGCAGTGCTCAGGACTTCTACACCTTC,CSAQDFYTF
TRBJ2-1,TRBD2,NA,TRBV14,TGTGCCAGCAGCCAGTTCAGGACTAGCCTACCGGTGGCGTTCTTC,CASSQFRTSLPVAFF
TRBJ2-5,NA,few,TRBV20-1,TGCAGTGCTAGATATAGGCTGTCAAGGCAGACCCAGTACTTC,CSARYRLSRQTQYF
TRBJ2-5,NA,many,TRBV5-1,TGCGCCAGTGCCGAAGAGACCCAGTACTTC,CASAEETQYF
TRBJ2-1,TRBD2,few,TRBV10-3,TGTGCCATCAGTGAGTTAACTAGCGGATTATACAATGAGCAGTTCTTC,CAISELTSGLYNEQFF
TRBJ1-5,NA,few,TRBV4-1,TGCGCCAGCAGCCAAGTTAGTGTGGGGCAGCCCCAGCATTTT,CASSQVSVGQPQHF
TRBJ2-3,TRBD1,few,TRBV5-6,TGTGCCAGCAGCTTGGATTATTTGGGACAGGGAAAGGTTACGCAGTATTTT,CASSLDYLGQGKVTQYF
TRBJ1-5,NA,NA,TRBV5-5,TGTGCCAGCAGCTTCGGACCGAGCCCTTTCTTTAGCAATCAGCCCCAGCATTTT,CASSFGPSPFFSNQPQHF
TRBJ1-5,NA,NA,TRBV2,TGTGCCAGCAGTGAATTTAGAGGGCTGAGTAGCAATCAGCCCCAGCATTTT,CASSEFRGLSSNQPQHF
TRBJ1-1,NA,few,TRBV20-1,TGCAGTGCCAATCGGGGCCCAAACCTCGGAGCTTTCTTT,CSANRGPNLGAFF
TRBJ1-6,NA,few,TRBV12-3/TRBV12-4,TGTGCCAGCAGTTTGCAGGGAAGGCGGGTTTCACCCCTCCACTTT,CASSLQGRRVSPLHF
TRBJ1-1,NA,NA,TRBV5-1,TGCGCCAGCAGCTTGATGGGTACCTCAGTCTCAGCTTTCTTT,CASSLMGTSVSAFF
TRBJ2-1,NA,many,TRBV5-5,TGTGCCAGCAGCTTGGAGGCAGGGAGATGGAATGAGCAGTTCTTC,CASSLEAGRWNEQFF
TRBJ2-7,TRBD1,NA,TRBV12-3/TRBV12-4,TGTGCCAGCAGTTTAGGGAGGTACGGGACAGGCTCCTACGAGCAGTACTTC,CASSLGRYGTGSYEQYF
TRBJ2-2,NA,NA,TRBV15,TGTGCCACCAGCAGAGATCGGCCTAACACCGGGGAGCTGTTTTTT,CATSRDRPNTGELFF
TRBJ2-3,NA,few,TRBV4-1,TGCGCCAGCAGCCCTTCCCCCCCGAGTAGCACAGATACGCAGTATTTT,CASSPSPPSSTDTQYF
TRBJ1-4,TRBD1,few,TRBV27,TGTGCCAGCAGTTCTACAGGGGGGGCGAATGAAAAACTGTTTTTT,CASSSTGGANEKLFF
TRBJ2-1,TRBD2,many,TRBV15,TGTGCCACCAGCAGGTCCGGGGGGTTCTCCTACAATGAGCAGTTCTTC,CATSRSGGFSYNEQFF
TRBJ2-7,TRBD1,NA,TRBV12-3/TRBV12-4,TGTGCCAGCAGTTTAGGACAGGGAATTTACGAGCATTACTTC,CASSLGQGIYEHYF
TRBJ2-1,NA,NA,TRBV19,TGTGCCAGTAGTACCAGTTCGAAGCAGTTCTTC,CASSTSSKQFF
TRBJ2-3,TRBD2,few,TRBV6-1,TGTGCCAGCAGCCAACGGGAGGGCCAGTTTACGCAGTATTTT,CASSQREGQFTQYF
TRBJ2-1,TRBD2,many,TRBV29-1,TGCAGCCCCGGACTAGCGAGAGACAATGAGCAGTTCTTC,CSPGLARDNEQFF
TRBJ1-1,TRBD1,few,TRBV5-1,TGCGCCAGCAGCTTGGAGACAGGGAATATCTACAATGAAGCTTTCTTT,CASSLETGNIYNEAFF
TRBJ2-3,NA,few,TRBV7-8,TGTTCCTCGGAGGCAGGGCCCCCGGATACGCAGTATTTT,CSSEAGPPDTQYF
TRBJ1-1,NA,once,TRBV4-2,TGTGCCAGCAGCCAAGCAGATCTGATAGACATTGAAGCTTTCTTT,CASSQADLIDIEAFF
TRBJ2-5,NA,NA,TRBV12-3/TRBV12-4,TGTGCCAGCCTTCTCTCTGCAGGGGAAGAGACCCAGTACTTC,CASLLSAGEETQYF
TRBJ2-7,NA,NA,TRBV30,TGTGCCTGGAGTGGAGAACAGGGAGTCCAGTACTTC,CAWSGEQGVQYF